The clone carrying this T cell receptor beta chain was recorded a few times. The sample comes from a study of T-cell memory formation after mild COVID-19. TCRdb re-analysed the 5' RACE reads in MiXCR, keeping a single row per CDR3 protein. Of 450,000 or so distinct CDR3 sequences listed, roughly 25% are singletons. Germline V gene data show CDR1 as SGHTA and CDR2 as FQGNSA. V lost 5 bases and J 5 bases, leaving 12 bases between the germline ends. The CDR3 runs to 14 residues. This chain uses TRBV7-2 with TRBJ1-4, with D perhaps matching TRBD1 (5 bases). The clonotype was recovered from an adult woman who had mild COVID-19 (a few samples of this study predate the infection). Cell type and time point are not known. Sequencing was carried out using PBMCs or a T cell subset sorted from them (not recorded which). CDR3 DNA: TGTGCCAGCAGCCTCGGAGGGGCAAATGAAAAACTGTTTTTT. Translation gives CASSLGGANEKLFF.